The 27 T cell receptor beta chains presented below share a single source sample, sequenced in a study of blood T cell repertoires in COVID-19. Sequencing was performed with immunoSEQ multiplex PCR; in TCRdb, only in-frame clones are kept and a portion is missing. The sample lists roughly 180,000 clones, roughly 83% seen once, with 10% to 15% in the top ten. Sequences were obtained from PBMCs or T cells enriched from blood (not recorded which). Receptor source: a woman aged 55 to 70 who had recovered from COVID-19.

This rearrangement joins TRBV27 to TRBJ2-1; 8 positions agree with TRBD2. CDR1 and CDR2 from the germline V gene are MNHEY and SMNVEV (reference sequence). V shed 0 bases and J 5 bases; nucleotides not matched to a gene: 12. The length of the CDR3 is 18 residues. Here the CDR3 DNA reads TGTGCCAGCAGTTTATCCCGGTTAAGGGCGGGGGGAAACAATGAGCAGTTCTTC. Translating it yields CASSLSRLRAGGNNEQFF.

The chain joins TRBV11-3 to TRBJ2-1; 11 bases fit TRBD2. Germline V lookup: CDR1 SGHNT, CDR2 YENEEA. With V trimmed by 5 bases and J by 4 bases, 4 bases remained unmatched. The CDR3 covers 15 residues. DNA for the CDR3: TGTGCCAGCAGCCAAAGACTAGCGGGATACAATGAGCAGTTCTTC. This encodes CASSQRLAGYNEQFF.

V is TRBV19 and J is TRBJ1-2, with 8 bases matching TRBD1. J lost 8 bases, V lost 4 bases, and 3 bases had no gene match. CDR1 and CDR2 (germline): LNHDA, SQIVND (reference sequence). This CDR3 region has 12 residues. CDR3 sequence (DNA): TGTGCCAGTAGTAACCGGGACAGGGGCTACACCTTC. As protein: CASSNRDRGYTF.

The genes are TRBV5-1 and TRBJ2-5; weak D call: TRBD2 (7 bases). CDR3 length equals 14 residues. Trimming removed 5 bases from V and 1 base from J, with 12 bases in between. CDR1 SGHRS and CDR2 YFSETQ come from the germline V gene. The chain's CDR3 is CASRPGGFQETQYF. As DNA, the CDR3 is TGCGCCAGCAGACCGGGGGGCTTCCAAGAGACCCAGTACTTC. The whole variable domain, remainder taken from reference TRBV5-1 and TRBJ2-5, is KAGVTQTPRYLIKTRGQQVTLSCSPISGHRSVSWYQQTPGQGLQFLFEYFSETQRNKGNFPGRFSGRQFSNSRSEMNVSTLELGDSALYLCASRPGGFQETQYFGPGTRLLVL.

The gene calls are TRBV28 and TRBJ2-1; D unclear. The germline V gene has CDR1 MDHEN and CDR2 SYDVKM. This CDR3 is built from 14 residues. V was shortened by 2 bases and J by 2 bases, with 7 bases between the two germline ends. The CDR3 nucleotides are TGTGCCAGCAGTTTAGGCGGAACCTACAATGAGCAGTTCTTC. The encoded protein is CASSLGGTYNEQFF.

V is TRBV5-1 and J is TRBJ2-7, with TRBD2 as a possible D gene (6 bases). Trimming shortened V by 2 bases and J by 4 bases, and 13 bases separated the two germline ends. CDR3 length: 14 residues. The germline V gene has CDR1 SGHRS and CDR2 YFSETQ. CDR3 sequence reads: CASSFIGGEYEQYF. CDR3 DNA sequence: TGCGCCAGCAGCTTTATCGGCGGGGAATACGAGCAGTACTTC.

The chain is built from TRBV30 and TRBJ1-5, with 7 positions matching TRBD1. Germline V gene lookup returns CDR1 GTSNPN and CDR2 SVGIG (reference sequence). The CDR3 covers 16 residues. V dropped 1 base and J dropped 5; count of bases not matched to a gene: 11. CDR3 coding DNA: TGTGCCTGGAGTGCCCCGTTAGGGGGCTGGCATCAGCCCCAGCATTTT. It codes for CAWSAPLGGWHQPQHF.

This sequence joins TRBV12-3 or TRBV12-4 and TRBJ1-1; unclear D gene. V was pared by 2 bases and J by 6 bases, with 10 bases between. This CDR3 comprises 13 residues. The CDR3 nucleotides read TGTGCCAGCAGTTTACGACTACGCGCTGAAGCTTTCTTT. Translation: CASSLRLRAEAFF.

The rearrangement uses TRBV2 and TRBJ2-5, with D possibly TRBD1 on 7 matching bases. The CDR3 length is 14 residues. Trimming pared 7 bases from V and 2 bases from J, leaving 14 bases between. Germline V lookup: CDR1 SNHLY, CDR2 FYNNEI. For the CDR3, the DNA is TGTGCCAGCAATCAACAGGGGAGGCAAGAGACCCAGTACTTC. Its protein is CASNQQGRQETQYF.

This chain links TRBV2 with TRBJ1-1, with D uncertain. Trimming stripped 5 bases from V and 6 bases from J, with 10 bases between. The CDR3 contains 12 residues. Germline V gene lookup returns CDR1 SNHLY and CDR2 FYNNEI. For the CDR3, the DNA is TGTGCCAGCAGTCCCGGGAGTTCTGAAGCTTTCTTT. It specifies CASSPGSSEAFF.

CDR3 sequence (DNA): TGTGCCAGCGGGACAGGGGCTGAGAAGACCCAGTACTTC. Translating gives CASGTGAEKTQYF. The chain employs TRBV9 and TRBJ2-5; 10 bases are shared with TRBD1. Germline CDR1 is SGDLS and CDR2 is YYNGEE. This CDR3 spans 13 amino acids. V gave up 7 bases and J gave up 6 bases; unmatched junction bases: 6.

This clone was observed a handful of times. V usage is TRBV27 and J usage is TRBJ2-2, with D unclear. From germline, CDR1 is MNHEY and CDR2 SMNVEV (reference sequence). V lost 5 bases and J 3 bases, leaving 16 bases between the germline ends. The CDR3 is 16 amino acids. In nucleotides, the CDR3 is TGTGCCAGCAGTGGCTTAGGTGGCGGAGACACCGGGGAGCTGTTTTTT. It encodes CASSGLGGGDTGELFF.

CDR3 bases: TGTGCCAGCAGCTTAGTTGCAGGGGTCCAGTACTTC. This codes for CASSLVAGVQYF. V usage is TRBV11-2 and J usage is TRBJ2-5, with TRBD1 as a possible D gene (6 bases). Trimming pared 1 base from V and 10 bases from J, leaving 10 bases between. The CDR3 is made up of 12 amino acids. The germline V gene has CDR1 SGHAT and CDR2 FQNNGV.

Note on this clone: The same CDR3 arises from other DNA sequences in this sample as well. V gene TRBV11-2 combines with J gene TRBJ1-4, with a weak D call TRBD1 (5 bases). Germline CDR1 SGHAT, CDR2 FQNNGV. The V end lost 1 base, the J end lost 4 bases, and 7 bases lay between the germline ends. The CDR3 has 14 residues. The CDR3 DNA reads as TGTGCCAGCAGCTTAGGGGGCCGTAATGAAAAACTGTTTTTT. Amino acid sequence: CASSLGGRNEKLFF. Using reference TRBV11-2 and TRBJ1-4 for the parts outside the CDR3, the full variable domain is EAGVAQSPRYKIIEKRQSVAFWCNPISGHATLYWYQQILGQGPKLLIQFQNNGVVDDSQLPKDRFSAERLKGVDSTLKIQPAKLEDSAVYLCASSLGGRNEKLFFGSGTQLSVL.

The CDR3 here is CSASDYRDTSV. Written as DNA, the CDR3 is TGCAGTGCTAGCGACTACCGGGACACCTCGGTC. The V gene is TRBV20-1, the J gene TRBJ2-7, with D possibly matching TRBD1 (6 bases). Germline V gene lookup returns CDR1 DFQATT and CDR2 SNEGSKA (reference sequence). The CDR3 covers 11 residues.

This chain uses TRBV11-2 with TRBJ1-1; a weak D match, TRBD1 (5 bases). Germline loops: CDR1 SGHAT, CDR2 FQNNGV. This CDR3 comprises 14 residues. Trimming removed 5 bases at V and 2 bases at J, with 12 bases between. The CDR3 here is CASSTQTDNTEAFF. CDR3 sequence (DNA): TGTGCCAGCAGCACCCAGACAGACAACACTGAAGCTTTCTTT.

The chain carries TRBV4-2 and TRBJ1-4; tentatively, D is TRBD1 (5 bases). The germline gives CDR1 LGHNA, CDR2 YNFKEQ. Trimming removed 0 bases from V and 8 bases from J, with 13 bases in between. The length of the CDR3 is 15 residues. CDR3 nucleotides: TGTGCCAGCAGCCAAGATTTCGGGAGGGGAGAAAAACTGTTTTTT. This codes for CASSQDFGRGEKLFF.

This rearrangement joins TRBV3-1 (or the pseudogene TRBV3-2) to TRBJ1-6; the D gene is possibly TRBD1 (6 bases). This CDR3 comprises 13 residues. Germline lookup yields CDR1 LGHDT and CDR2 YNNKEL (reference sequence). Trimming took off 4 bases at V and 10 bases at J, with 11 bases between the two ends. CDR3 DNA: TGTGCCAGCAGCCTATCACAGGGCTCACCCCTCCACTTT. This encodes CASSLSQGSPLHF.

CDR3 sequence (DNA): TGCAGCGCCTCGGGGGGGCGGGACACTGAAGCTTTCTTT. Its protein is CSASGGRDTEAFF. The V call is TRBV29-1, the J call TRBJ1-1, with D possibly TRBD1 on 6 matching bases. Trimming took 7 bases from V and 3 from J, leaving 15 bases between them. The CDR3 has 13 amino acids. CDR1 is SQVTM and CDR2 is ANQGSEA in the germline V gene. Looking up the rest from reference TRBV29-1 and TRBJ1-1 gives the full variable domain: SAVISQKPSRDICQRGTSLTIQCQVDSQVTMMFWYRQQPGQSLTLIATANQGSEATYESGFVIDKFPISRPNLTFSTLTVSNMSPEDSSIYLCSASGGRDTEAFFGQGTRLTVV.

The chain links TRBV7-9 to TRBJ1-6; D is ambiguous. V shed 2 bases and J shed 3 bases, with 11 bases lying between them. Germline V lookup: CDR1 SEHNR, CDR2 FQNEAQ (reference sequence). This CDR3 has 16 amino acids. The CDR3 DNA follows: TGTGCCAGCAGCTTAAGCTCGGAGGGCTATAATTCACCCCTCCACTTT. Translation gives CASSLSSEGYNSPLHF.

The V call is TRBV9, the J call TRBJ2-1; tentatively, D is TRBD2 (5 bases). With 0 bases removed from V and 9 bases from J, the gap between germline ends came to 10 bases. The length of the CDR3 is 13 residues. CDR1 is SGDLS and CDR2 is YYNGEE in the germline V gene. In DNA form, the CDR3 reads TGTGCCAGCAGCGTAGGGGGAGAAACTGAGCAGTTCTTC. This translates into CASSVGGETEQFF.

This chain connects TRBV7-9 to TRBJ1-4, with a weak D call TRBD1 (5 bases). CDR1 and CDR2 from the germline V gene are SEHNR and FQNEAQ (reference sequence). The CDR3 extends over 13 amino acids. Between the trimmed V and J ends, which lost 5 bases and 6 bases, there was a span of 10 bases. The CDR3 loop is CASSLRVDEKLFF. The CDR3 nucleotides read TGTGCCAGCAGCCTCAGGGTTGATGAAAAACTGTTTTTT.

This clone was counted a few times. The genes are TRBV7-9 and TRBJ1-5; D not certain. The CDR3 totals 14 residues. Trimming cost V 1 base and J 3 bases, with 7 bases left between them. Germline loops: CDR1 SEHNR, CDR2 FQNEAQ (reference sequence). Here the CDR3 reads CASSLDGYNQPQHF. In DNA form, the CDR3 reads TGTGCCAGCAGCTTAGACGGTTACAATCAGCCCCAGCATTTT.

The chain links TRBV5-1 to TRBJ2-1; 11 bases align to TRBD2. Germline trimming cut 2 bases from V and 6 bases from J; bases unmatched to any gene: 4. CDR3 size: 15 residues. Germline CDR1 is SGHRS and CDR2 is YFSETQ. The CDR3 here is CASSFLAGGFNEQFF. The CDR3 DNA follows: TGCGCCAGCAGCTTTTTAGCGGGAGGGTTCAATGAGCAGTTCTTC.

This clone was observed a handful of times. The V call is TRBV12-3 or TRBV12-4, the J call TRBJ1-1, with a possible D match to TRBD1 (6 bases). The CDR3 extends over 12 amino acids. Trimming stripped 1 base from V and 9 bases from J, with 9 bases between. The CDR3 DNA reads as TGTGCCAGCAGTTTAGGGGGGCTAAAAGCTTTCTTT. It encodes CASSLGGLKAFF.

This chain links TRBV20-1 with TRBJ1-1; TRBD1 agrees at 7 bases. The CDR3 is made up of 15 amino acids. Germline CDR1 DFQATT, CDR2 SNEGSKA (reference sequence). Trimming cost V 3 bases and J 0 bases; bases outside gene matches: 7. CDR3 sequence reads: CSASGGGFMNTEAFF. DNA of the CDR3: TGCAGTGCTAGTGGAGGGGGCTTCATGAACACTGAAGCTTTCTTT.

This clone was observed a single time. This chain uses TRBV19 with TRBJ1-1, with D possibly TRBD1 on 5 matching bases. The CDR3 consists of 13 residues. CDR1 is LNHDA and CDR2 is SQIVND in the germline V gene (reference sequence). V was clipped by 9 bases and J by 0 bases, with 11 bases between them. The CDR3 DNA follows: TGTGCCAGCGCGGACAAAATGAACACTGAAGCTTTCTTT. Protein: CASADKMNTEAFF.